This entry describes one T cell receptor beta chain. TCRdb keeps only in-frame clones here, not all; method: immunoSEQ multiplex PCR. In the table there are 50,000 to 65,000 clones, 93% of which are singletons. The data stem from a study of T cell changes during pregnancy in multiple sclerosis. Deletions cut 0 bases from V and 7 bases from J, with 11 bases between. This CDR3 is built from 13 residues. Germline CDR1 is SGDLS and CDR2 is YYNGEE. The TCR originated in a female donor with multiple sclerosis, enrolled in a pregnancy study. The chain recombines TRBV9 with TRBJ2-7; tentatively, D is TRBD2 (5 bases). Here the sequenced sample was CD8+ T cells from peripheral blood mononuclear cells, taken in the second trimester of pregnancy. CDR3: CASSVGGWGEQYF. Here the CDR3 DNA reads TGTGCCAGCAGCGTAGGAGGGTGGGGAGAGCAGTACTTC.